The 20 T cell receptor beta chains given below trace back to one sample, sequenced in a study of control samples from healthy donors and cancer patients. The table came from immunoSEQ multiplex PCR; TCRdb's copy has only in-frame clones and leaves some out. Counted here are 95,000 to 150,000 clones, around 87% occurring once; the ten biggest clones make up about 2.9%. Sequencing was done on a sample of blood. These receptors were collected from a man aged 60 to 75 in good health.

This chain uses TRBV7-9 with TRBJ1-1; D remains ambiguous. Germline CDR1 is SEHNR and CDR2 is FQNEAQ (reference sequence). The CDR3 has 11 residues. Trimming pared 3 bases from V and 7 bases from J, leaving 6 bases between. CDR3 coding DNA: TGTGCCAGCAGCTTCATAGGTGAAGCTTTCTTT. It yields the protein CASSFIGEAFF.

The gene calls are TRBV3-1 (or the pseudogene TRBV3-2) and TRBJ2-2; unclear D gene. The germline V gene has CDR1 LGHDT and CDR2 YNNKEL (reference sequence). The CDR3 length is 13 residues. Trimming removed 5 bases at V and 3 bases at J, with 7 bases between. The CDR3 loop reads CASSADHTGELFF. CDR3 nucleotide sequence: TGTGCCAGCAGCGCCGACCACACCGGGGAGCTGTTTTTT.

The chain links TRBV7-9 to TRBJ2-7; D gene unclear. CDR3 length: 13 amino acids. The V and J ends lost 1 base and 6 bases respectively, with 10 bases between them. Germline CDR1 and CDR2: SEHNR and FQNEAQ (reference sequence). The CDR3 DNA sequence: TGTGCCAGCAGCTTAGTTCTGGGTGGCGAGCAGTACTTC. Translation gives CASSLVLGGEQYF.

The CDR3 protein is CASSLGDVGTYGYTF. The CDR3 DNA reads TGCGCCAGCAGCTTGGGAGATGTAGGGACCTATGGCTACACCTTC. V gene TRBV5-1 combines with J gene TRBJ1-2; TRBD1 might be the D (5 bases). The CDR3 runs 15 residues. V was clipped by 0 bases and J by 4 bases, with 13 bases between them. The germline V gene has CDR1 SGHRS and CDR2 YFSETQ.

This rearrangement joins TRBV18 to TRBJ2-1; 10 positions agree with TRBD1. This CDR3 is built from 14 residues. CDR1 and CDR2 from the germline V gene are KGHSH and LQKENI. Trimming cost V 4 bases and J 8 bases; bases outside gene matches: 5. For the CDR3, the DNA is TGTGCCAGCTCACAGGACAGGGGGATATATGAGCAGTTCTTC. Translation: CASSQDRGIYEQFF.

The chain combines TRBV19 with TRBJ2-6, with TRBD1 identical over 10 bases. Germline values: CDR1 LNHDA, CDR2 SQIVND (reference sequence). The CDR3 is 17 residues long. V shed 8 bases, J shed 0 bases, and the junction held 7 bases outside the gene matches. CDR3 protein: CASGRDRGPSGANVLTF. The DNA for the CDR3 is TGTGCCAGTGGGAGGGACAGGGGACCCTCTGGGGCCAACGTCCTGACTTTC. The full variable domain, in which reference TRBV19 and TRBJ2-6 provide the parts outside the CDR3, is DGGITQSPKYLFRKEGQNVTLSCEQNLNHDAMYWYRQDPGQGLRLIYYSQIVNDFQKGDIAEGYSVSREKKESFPLTVTSAQKNPTAFYLCASGRDRGPSGANVLTFGAGSRLTVL.

The chain carries TRBV18 and TRBJ2-7, with 9 bases that match TRBD1. This CDR3 is built from 15 residues. The V gene end was trimmed by 2 bases and the J gene end by 3 bases; junction bases not matched to a gene: 5. Germline-derived CDR1 and CDR2 are KGHSH and LQKENI. In DNA form, the CDR3 reads TGTGCCAGCTCACCAACGAGACAGGGGGACTACGAGCAGTACTTC. Protein sequence: CASSPTRQGDYEQYF. Based on the CDR3 plus reference TRBV18 and TRBJ2-7, the full variable domain is NAGVMQNPRHLVRRRGQEARLRCSPMKGHSHVYWYRQLPEEGLKFMVYLQKENIIDESGMPKERFSAEFPKEGPSILRIQQVVRGDSAAYFCASSPTRQGDYEQYFGPGTRLTVT.

This clone has only one observation. This CDR3 is CASSFSGGPSDTQYF. For the CDR3, the DNA is TGTGCCAGCAGCTTTAGCGGGGGACCCTCCGATACGCAGTATTTT. This chain links TRBV7-2 with TRBJ2-3, with 9 positions matching TRBD2. Germline V gene data show CDR1 as SGHTA and CDR2 as FQGNSA. The CDR3 has 15 residues. J gave up 6 bases and V 3 bases, and 7 bases lay outside the gene matches.

V usage is TRBV29-1 and J usage is TRBJ2-7; TRBD1 agrees at 9 bases. Unmatched junction bases numbered 11, after V lost 7 bases and J lost 1 base. The CDR3 has 15 residues. CDR1 is SQVTM, CDR2 ANQGSEA, per germline. CDR3 residues: CSATGTGLVSYEQYF. The DNA of the CDR3 is TGCAGCGCCACCGGGACAGGGTTGGTATCCTACGAGCAGTACTTC.

This clone was seen only once. The gene calls are TRBV27 and TRBJ1-5; D ambiguous. The CDR3 has 15 residues. Trimming pared 6 bases from V and 3 bases from J, leaving 15 bases between. Germline V gene data show CDR1 as MNHEY and CDR2 as SMNVEV (reference sequence). The DNA of the CDR3 is TGTGCCAGCAGACCCGGGATCAGTTCCAATCAGCCCCAGCATTTT. The encoded protein is CASRPGISSNQPQHF.

This clone showed up just a few times. The chain recombines TRBV24-1 with TRBJ2-1; D is undetermined. This CDR3 has 15 amino acids. Germline V CDR1 and CDR2: KGHDR, SFDVKD. The V end lost 1 base, the J end lost 6 bases, and 12 bases lay between the germline ends. The CDR3 region has the DNA TGTGCCACCAGTGATTTCAGCAAAGGTGGCAATGAGCAGTTCTTC. Amino acids: CATSDFSKGGNEQFF.

The chain combines TRBV2 with TRBJ2-5, with D maybe TRBD2 (6 bases). Germline loops: CDR1 SNHLY, CDR2 FYNNEI. V was cut by 8 bases and J by 1 base, with 20 bases left in between. The CDR3 is made up of 16 amino acids. Here the CDR3 reads CASWRGGATIQETQYF. As DNA, the CDR3 is TGTGCCAGCTGGCGTGGCGGGGCGACGATCCAAGAGACCCAGTACTTC. Filled out from reference TRBV2 and TRBJ2-5, the complete variable domain reads EPEVTQTPSHQVTQMGQEVILRCVPISNHLYFYWYRQILGQKVEFLVSFYNNEISEKSEIFDDQFSVERPDGSNFTLKIRSTKLEDSAMYFCASWRGGATIQETQYFGPGTRLLVL.

The chain combines TRBV18 with TRBJ1-6; maybe TRBD1 (5 bases). The CDR3 contains 14 residues. Per the germline V gene, CDR1 is KGHSH and CDR2 is LQKENI. V shed 2 bases and J shed 8 bases, with 10 bases lying between them. The CDR3 nucleotides are TGTGCCAGCTCACCAACGAGGGGAGATTCACCCCTCCACTTT. Translated: CASSPTRGDSPLHF.

The chain combines TRBV20-1 with TRBJ1-2; D call uncertain. The CDR3 is 11 amino acids. Deletions cut 6 bases from V and 8 bases from J, with 13 bases between. Germline V lookup: CDR1 DFQATT, CDR2 SNEGSKA (reference sequence). The CDR3 sequence is CSALPLWGYTF. CDR3 nucleotide sequence: TGCAGTGCCCTACCTCTATGGGGCTACACCTTC.

The chain uses TRBV19 and TRBJ1-1; the match to TRBD1 covers 7 bases. CDR1 is LNHDA and CDR2 is SQIVND in the germline V gene (reference sequence). The V gene end was trimmed by 3 bases and the J gene end by 2 bases; junction bases not matched to a gene: 3. The CDR3 spans 14 residues. CDR3 loop: CASSIRTGNTEAFF. DNA for the CDR3: TGTGCCAGTAGTATTAGGACAGGCAACACTGAAGCTTTCTTT.

Comments on this clone: This CDR3 is also generated by other DNA sequences in the sample. This chain uses TRBV6-2 or TRBV6-3 with TRBJ1-2, with D possibly being TRBD1 (5 bases). CDR1 and CDR2 from the germline V gene are MNHEY and SVGEGT. This CDR3 region has 13 residues. Trimming removed 5 bases from V and 3 bases from J, with 10 bases in between. CDR3 region: CASSPDRDYGYTF. The CDR3 DNA sequence: TGTGCCAGCAGTCCAGACAGAGACTATGGCTACACCTTC.

V and J are TRBV3-1 (or the pseudogene TRBV3-2) and TRBJ2-6, with D unclear. Germline-derived CDR1 and CDR2 are LGHDT and YNNKEL (reference sequence). V shed 0 bases and J shed 2 bases, with 8 bases lying between them. The CDR3 totals 16 residues. CDR3 amino acids: CASSQDLTTGANVLTF. The CDR3 DNA sequence: TGTGCCAGCAGCCAAGATCTTACGACTGGGGCCAACGTCCTGACTTTC.

The chain joins TRBV28 to TRBJ2-7; no definite D call. V lost 7 bases to trimming and J lost 2 bases, with 15 bases between them. In germline, CDR1 is MDHEN, CDR2 SYDVKM. The CDR3 covers 14 residues. In DNA, the CDR3 is TGTGCCAGCACCCCGGTCCTTCCTGCCTACGAGCAGTACTTC. It specifies CASTPVLPAYEQYF.

The CDR3 region has the DNA TGTGCCAGCAGCAAAAAAAGGACAGTCAGGTGGAATGAGCAGTTCTTC. This encodes CASSKKRTVRWNEQFF. The V and J genes are TRBV21-1 and TRBJ2-1; TRBD1, as called in the table, went unchecked against the DNA. TRBV21-1 has pseudogene status. The CDR3 runs 16 residues.

The CDR3 DNA is TGCGCCAGCAGCCAAGCCCCTCGTGAAAAACTGTTTTTT. It translates to CASSQAPREKLFF. The chain is built from TRBV4-3 and TRBJ1-4; D gene uncertain. The CDR3 has 13 amino acids. The V and J ends lost 1 base and 7 bases respectively, with 7 bases between them. Germline CDR1 and CDR2: LGHNA and YSLEER.